This TCR beta chain was sequenced for a study of cytomegalovirus exposure and HLA in healthy donors. Study-level information: It was reported in a later analysis that the 120 or so validation repertoires used the same platform as the roughly 700 first-cohort repertoires.

General study points: Most observed TCR sequences were rare, whereas some public TCRs were detected in many donors. The authors confirmed in vitro that three CMV-associated chains were specific for CMV antigens.

This clone is medium-sized in the sample. Its antigen is not known. This table comes from immunoSEQ multiplex PCR, and its TCRdb copy is limited to in-frame clones, with some not included. The sample has fewer than 95,000 clones, about 95% seen once. This CDR3 is built from 13 residues. Germline V gene lookup returns CDR1 SNHLY and CDR2 FYNNEI. The V end was cut by 7 bases, the J end by 2 bases, with 12 bases between. Sequencing input: PBMCs. The sequence was obtained from a woman aged 18-29 years in good health and CMV-seronegative. The V and J genes are TRBV2 and TRBJ2-7, with TRBD1 as a possible D gene (5 bases). As DNA, the CDR3 is TGTGCCAGCACCTGGACACAAACCTACGAGCAGTACTTC. Translation: CASTWTQTYEQYF.